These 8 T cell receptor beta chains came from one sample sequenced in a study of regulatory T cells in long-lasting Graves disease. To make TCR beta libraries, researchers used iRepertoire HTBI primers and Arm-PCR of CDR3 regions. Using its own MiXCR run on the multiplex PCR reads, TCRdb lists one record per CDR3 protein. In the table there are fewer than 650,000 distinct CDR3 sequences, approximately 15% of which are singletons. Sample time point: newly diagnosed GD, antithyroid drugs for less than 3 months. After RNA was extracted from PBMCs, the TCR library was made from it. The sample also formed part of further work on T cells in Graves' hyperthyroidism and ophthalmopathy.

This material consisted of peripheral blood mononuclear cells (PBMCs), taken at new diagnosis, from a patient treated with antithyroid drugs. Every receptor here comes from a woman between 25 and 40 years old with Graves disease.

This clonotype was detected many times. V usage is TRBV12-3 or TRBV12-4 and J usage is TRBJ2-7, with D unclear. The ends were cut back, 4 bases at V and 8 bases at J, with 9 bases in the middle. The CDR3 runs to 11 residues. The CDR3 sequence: CASSYRQKQYF. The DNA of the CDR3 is TGTGCCAGCAGTTACCGGCAAAAGCAGTACTTC.

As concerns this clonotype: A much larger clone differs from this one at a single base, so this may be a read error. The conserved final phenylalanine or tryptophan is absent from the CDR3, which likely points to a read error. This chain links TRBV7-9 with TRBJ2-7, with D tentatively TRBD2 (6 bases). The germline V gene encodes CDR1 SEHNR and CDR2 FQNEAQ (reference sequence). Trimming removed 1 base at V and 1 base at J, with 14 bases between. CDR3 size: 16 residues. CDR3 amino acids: CASSLVGWEESYEQYL. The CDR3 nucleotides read TGTGCCAGCAGCTTAGTTGGATGGGAGGAGTCCTACGAGCAGTACCTC.

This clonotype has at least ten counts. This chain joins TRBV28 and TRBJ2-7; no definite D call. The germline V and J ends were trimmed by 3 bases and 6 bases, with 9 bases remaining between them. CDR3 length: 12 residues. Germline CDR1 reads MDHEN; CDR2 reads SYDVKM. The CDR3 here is CASSFMGFEQYF. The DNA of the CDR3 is TGTGCCAGCAGTTTCATGGGGTTCGAGCAGTACTTC.

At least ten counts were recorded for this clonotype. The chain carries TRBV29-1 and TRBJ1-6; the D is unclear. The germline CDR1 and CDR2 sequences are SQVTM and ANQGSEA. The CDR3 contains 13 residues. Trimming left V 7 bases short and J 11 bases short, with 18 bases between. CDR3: CSASEALGAPLHF. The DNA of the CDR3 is TGCAGCGCCTCGGAGGCCCTCGGGGCACCCCTCCACTTT. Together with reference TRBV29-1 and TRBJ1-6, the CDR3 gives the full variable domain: SAVISQKPSRDICQRGTSLTIQCQVDSQVTMMFWYRQQPGQSLTLIATANQGSEATYESGFVIDKFPISRPNLTFSTLTVSNMSPEDSSIYLCSASEALGAPLHFGNGTRLTVT.

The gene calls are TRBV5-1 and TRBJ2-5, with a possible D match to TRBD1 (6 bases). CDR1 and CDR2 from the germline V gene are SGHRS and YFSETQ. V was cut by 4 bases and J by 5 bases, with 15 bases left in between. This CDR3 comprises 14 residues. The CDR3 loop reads CASSIQGGTETQYF. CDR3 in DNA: TGCGCCAGCAGCATACAGGGTGGGACGGAGACCCAGTACTTC.

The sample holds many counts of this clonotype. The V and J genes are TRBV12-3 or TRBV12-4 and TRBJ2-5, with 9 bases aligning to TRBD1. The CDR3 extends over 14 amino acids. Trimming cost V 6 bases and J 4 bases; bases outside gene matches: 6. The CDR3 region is CASSDRGVRETQYF. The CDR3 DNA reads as TGTGCCAGCAGCGACAGGGGGGTAAGAGAGACCCAGTACTTC.

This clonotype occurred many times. Here the CDR3 reads CASSLRAKTGIHEQYF. CDR3 DNA: TGTGCCAGCAGTTTGCGGGCGAAGACAGGGATCCACGAGCAGTACTTC. The chain couples TRBV28 to TRBJ2-7, with 7 bases lining up with TRBD1. Per germline, CDR1 MDHEN and CDR2 SYDVKM. This CDR3 comprises 16 residues. V dropped 3 bases and J dropped 5; count of bases not matched to a gene: 13. The full variable domain, with the rest looked up from reference TRBV28 and TRBJ2-7, is DVKVTQSSRYLVKRTGEKVFLECVQDMDHENMFWYRQDPGLGLRLIYFSYDVKMKEKGDIPEGYSVSREKKERFSLILESASTNQTSMYLCASSLRAKTGIHEQYFGPGTRLTVT.

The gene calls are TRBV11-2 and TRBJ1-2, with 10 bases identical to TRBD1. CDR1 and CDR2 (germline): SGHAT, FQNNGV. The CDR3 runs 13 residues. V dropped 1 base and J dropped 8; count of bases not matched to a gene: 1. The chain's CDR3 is CASSLGDRGGYTF. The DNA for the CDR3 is TGTGCCAGCAGCTTAGGGGACAGGGGCGGCTACACCTTC.